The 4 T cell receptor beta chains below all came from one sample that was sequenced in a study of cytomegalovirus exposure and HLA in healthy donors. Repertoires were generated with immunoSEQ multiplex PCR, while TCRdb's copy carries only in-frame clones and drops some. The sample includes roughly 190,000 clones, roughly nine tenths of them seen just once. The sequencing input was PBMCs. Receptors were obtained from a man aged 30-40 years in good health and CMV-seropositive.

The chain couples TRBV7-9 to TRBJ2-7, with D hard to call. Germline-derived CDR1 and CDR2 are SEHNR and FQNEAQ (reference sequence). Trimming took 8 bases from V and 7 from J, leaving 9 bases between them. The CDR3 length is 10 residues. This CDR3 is CASGTREQYF. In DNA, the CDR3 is TGTGCCAGCGGCACGAGGGAGCAGTACTTC.

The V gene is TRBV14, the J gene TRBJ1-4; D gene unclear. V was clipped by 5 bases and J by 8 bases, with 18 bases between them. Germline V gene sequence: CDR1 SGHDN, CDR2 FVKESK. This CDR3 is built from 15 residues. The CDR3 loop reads CASSSLRTGREKLFF. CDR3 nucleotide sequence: TGTGCCAGCAGCTCCCTTAGAACGGGGAGGGAAAAACTGTTTTTT.

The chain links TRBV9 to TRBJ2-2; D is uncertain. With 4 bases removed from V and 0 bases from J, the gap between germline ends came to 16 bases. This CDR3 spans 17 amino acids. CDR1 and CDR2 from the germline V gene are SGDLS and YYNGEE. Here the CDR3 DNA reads TGTGCCAGCAGCCACCTTGGCCCCCACGCGAACACCGGGGAGCTGTTTTTT. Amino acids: CASSHLGPHANTGELFF.

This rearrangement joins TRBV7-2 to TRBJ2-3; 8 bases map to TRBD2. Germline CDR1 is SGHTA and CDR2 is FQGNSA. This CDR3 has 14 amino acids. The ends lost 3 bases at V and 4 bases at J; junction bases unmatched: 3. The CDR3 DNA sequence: TGTGCCAGCAGCTTCTTCGGGGGGGCAGATACGCAGTATTTT. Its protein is CASSFFGGADTQYF.